This T cell receptor (beta chain) derives from a study of spatial heterogeneity in lung cancer. From germline, CDR1 is MNHEY and CDR2 SMNVEV (reference sequence). The CDR3 covers 15 residues. J gave up 2 bases and V 8 bases, and 8 bases lay outside the gene matches. This clonotype was counted only a few times. TCRdb re-called the 5' RACE reads with MiXCR, one entry per CDR3 protein. The data contain around 41,000 distinct CDR3 sequences, around 6.8% of them singletons. Time point indicated: sample taken at primary tumor resection. The sample here was PBMCs, taken at surgery. The chain has TRBV27 and TRBJ1-3, with 8 positions matching TRBD1. The sequence was collected from a female donor with early-stage non-small cell lung cancer. The CDR3 sequence is CASGYWTGTGNTIYF. The CDR3 nucleotides read TGTGCCAGCGGATACTGGACAGGGACTGGAAACACCATATATTTT.